Each of the 31 T cell receptor beta chains below was sequenced from the same sample in a study of OX40 agonist ivuxolimab in advanced cancers. Here immunoSEQ multiplex PCR was the method, and the copy in TCRdb shows in-frame clones only, minus some. Seen here are tens of thousands of clones, approximately 90% observed once, and the top ten hold approximately 0.91%. Here the sequenced sample was CD4+ or CD8+ T cells sorted from blood, taken in a trial of the OX40 agonist ivuxolimab. The source is an adult with an advanced solid tumor such as melanoma, head and neck, liver or kidney cancer.

The CDR3, as DNA: TGTGCCAGCCGGGGGGCCAGGGTCTACGAGCAGTACTTC. This gives the protein CASRGARVYEQYF. The chain couples TRBV25-1 to TRBJ2-7, with D possibly TRBD2 on 7 matching bases. This CDR3 region has 13 residues. Trimming removed 8 bases from V and 3 bases from J, with 14 bases in between. Germline CDR1 and CDR2: MGHDK and SYGVNS.

The chain recombines TRBV11-2 with TRBJ2-7; no clear D. The V gene's germline CDR1 is SGHAT and CDR2 FQNNGV. This CDR3 is 13 amino acids long. V shed 4 bases and J shed 0 bases, with 7 bases lying between them. The CDR3 protein is CASSSLYSYEQYF. For the CDR3, the DNA is TGTGCCAGCAGCTCCTTGTACTCCTACGAGCAGTACTTC.

Remarks on this clone: The germline gene is not matched at one end of the junction; a read error may be the cause. V gene TRBV19 combines with J gene TRBJ2-7; TRBD1 aligns across 7 bases. The CDR3 has 14 residues. The germline V gene encodes CDR1 LNHDA and CDR2 SQIVND (reference sequence). The CDR3 here is CASTETGRTYEQYF. The CDR3 DNA is TGTGCAAGTACAGAGACAGGGCGGACCTACGAGCAGTACTTC.

The CDR3 bases are TGCGCCAGCAGCTTACAGGGGTATGGCTACACCTTC. Protein product: CASSLQGYGYTF. The chain combines TRBV5-1 with TRBJ1-2; 7 bases agree with TRBD1. The CDR3 has 12 amino acids. V gave up 2 bases and J gave up 5 bases; unmatched junction bases: 0. Per germline, CDR1 SGHRS and CDR2 YFSETQ.

The table lists this clone with a few counts. The V gene is TRBV5-1, the J gene TRBJ1-5, with 7 bases identical to TRBD1. V was pared by 0 bases and J by 6 bases, with 6 bases of the junction left unmatched. Germline CDR1 and CDR2: SGHRS and YFSETQ. This CDR3 has 15 residues. CDR3: CASSLVAGGGQPQHF. The CDR3 DNA follows: TGCGCCAGCAGCTTGGTGGCAGGGGGAGGTCAGCCCCAGCATTTT.

The V call is TRBV6-1, the J call TRBJ2-2; D unresolved. V lost 3 bases and J lost 2, with 7 bases in between. CDR1 is MNHNS, CDR2 SASEGT, per germline. This CDR3 contains 14 residues. The CDR3 DNA is TGTGCCAGCAGTGATGGCCCCAACACCGGGGAGCTGTTTTTT. This translates into CASSDGPNTGELFF.

For this clone: The sample has other DNA sequences that encode this CDR3 too. The V and J genes are TRBV5-4 and TRBJ2-2; D could derive from TRBD1 or TRBD2 (5 bases each). This CDR3 is built from 14 residues. V was clipped by 1 base and J by 8 bases, with 12 bases between them. The germline V gene encodes CDR1 SGHNT and CDR2 YYREEE (reference sequence). The CDR3 loop is CASSLSRGTGELFF. CDR3 sequence (DNA): TGTGCCAGCAGCTTGTCCCGGGGCACTGGGGAGCTGTTTTTT. The full variable domain, rest sourced from reference TRBV5-4 and TRBJ2-2, is ETGVTQSPTHLIKTRGQQVTLRCSSQSGHNTVSWYQQALGQGPQFIFQYYREEENGRGNFPPRFSGLQFPNYSSELNVNALELDDSALYLCASSLSRGTGELFFGEGSRLTVL.

The V and J genes are TRBV5-1 and TRBJ2-7; 11 nucleotides line up with TRBD2. CDR1 is SGHRS, CDR2 YFSETQ, per germline. V lost 4 bases to trimming and J lost 3 bases; unmatched junction nucleotides: 3. This CDR3 has 14 residues. CDR3: CASSGGTSGYEQYF. CDR3 DNA: TGCGCCAGCAGCGGAGGGACTAGCGGCTACGAGCAGTACTTC.

The chain has TRBV5-6 and TRBJ1-4; possibly TRBD1 for D (5 bases). The CDR3 is 14 residues long. Between the trimmed V and J ends, which lost 4 bases and 5 bases, there was a span of 12 bases. CDR1 is SGHDT, CDR2 YYEEEE, per germline. CDR3: CASSPGTVNEKLFF. CDR3 sequence (DNA): TGTGCCAGCAGCCCCGGGACTGTGAATGAAAAACTGTTTTTT.

The V gene is TRBV10-3, the J gene TRBJ2-7, with a possible D match to TRBD1 (5 bases). Trimming stripped 5 bases from V and 6 bases from J, with 14 bases between. This CDR3 is built from 13 residues. The germline V gene has CDR1 ENHRY and CDR2 SYGVKD. The CDR3 loop is CAISSLGLGEQYF. CDR3 coding DNA: TGTGCCATCAGTTCGTTGGGGCTAGGCGAGCAGTACTTC.

The chain recombines TRBV5-1 with TRBJ1-6, with a weak D call TRBD1 (6 bases). The V end lost 0 bases, the J end lost 5 bases, and 6 bases lay between the germline ends. Germline V gene lookup returns CDR1 SGHRS and CDR2 YFSETQ. The CDR3 spans 14 residues. CDR3 DNA sequence: TGCGCCAGCAGCTTGGCAGGGGATAATTCACCCCTCCACTTT. It is translated as CASSLAGDNSPLHF.

CDR3 in DNA: TGTGCCAGCAGCAGCTCCAGGGGGGGAACTGAAGCTTTCTTT. It encodes CASSSSRGGTEAFF. The rearrangement uses TRBV5-4 and TRBJ1-1; 7 bases map to TRBD1. CDR3 length: 14 residues. Trimming cost V 4 bases and J 5 bases; bases outside gene matches: 8. The germline CDR1 and CDR2 sequences are SGHNT and YYREEE (reference sequence).

This clone has a handful of counts. The CDR3 is CASSLGNTGSYGYTF. The CDR3 DNA follows: TGTGCCAGCAGCTTGGGAAATACAGGATCCTATGGCTACACCTTC. This chain uses TRBV5-4 with TRBJ1-2; tentative D call: TRBD1 (5 bases). The V end was cut by 0 bases, the J end by 4 bases, with 13 bases between. The germline V gene encodes CDR1 SGHNT and CDR2 YYREEE (reference sequence). This CDR3 comprises 15 residues.

This chain links TRBV6-6 with TRBJ2-1; D unresolved. CDR1 MNHNY and CDR2 SVGAGI come from the germline V gene (reference sequence). The CDR3 spans 12 residues. The V and J ends lost 5 bases and 7 bases respectively, with 9 bases between them. CDR3 amino acids: CASSPQGNEQFF. The CDR3 DNA reads TGTGCCAGCAGTCCACAAGGGAATGAGCAGTTCTTC.

The chain uses TRBV18 and TRBJ2-5, with unresolved D. With the DNA end fitting TRBJ2-7 better, the J assignment may be wrong. This CDR3 contains 13 residues. Per the germline V gene, CDR1 is KGHSH and CDR2 is LQKENI. Here the CDR3 reads CASSLSESYEQYF. The CDR3 DNA sequence: TGTGCCAGCTCGCTCTCAGAATCCTACGAGCAGTACTTC.

This chain connects TRBV19 to TRBJ2-2; D is possibly TRBD1 (6 bases). The CDR3 has 16 residues. Looked up from germline, CDR1 is LNHDA and CDR2 is SQIVND (reference sequence). The V gene lost 6 bases and the J gene lost 9 bases, with 23 bases spanning the gap. CDR3 sequence: CASSQFSTGSHRELFF. The CDR3 DNA sequence: TGTGCCAGTAGCCAATTTTCGACAGGATCCCACCGGGAGCTGTTTTTT.

The chain carries TRBV27 and TRBJ1-5; D might be TRBD1 (6 bases). This CDR3 is 15 amino acids long. CDR1 and CDR2 (germline): MNHEY, SMNVEV (reference sequence). Trimming left V 0 bases short and J 5 bases short, with 11 bases between. In nucleotides, the CDR3 is TGTGCCAGCAGTTTATCAGGCAGGGGAGATCAGCCCCAGCATTTT. Its protein is CASSLSGRGDQPQHF.

The chain has TRBV5-1 and TRBJ2-7; weak D call: TRBD2 (6 bases). V gave up 0 bases and J gave up 0 bases, with 10 bases separating them. Germline values: CDR1 SGHRS, CDR2 YFSETQ. This CDR3 region has 15 residues. The CDR3 reads CASSLAGASSYEQYF. CDR3 in DNA: TGCGCCAGCAGCTTGGCGGGAGCTAGCTCCTACGAGCAGTACTTC.

The chain recombines TRBV19 with TRBJ2-2; a possible D gene is TRBD2 (7 bases). This CDR3 contains 16 residues. Trimming pared 7 bases from V and 6 bases from J, leaving 21 bases between. Germline CDR1 LNHDA, CDR2 SQIVND (reference sequence). Here the CDR3 DNA reads TGTGCCAGTATCCCCGGGGGGCGGGAGAATGCCGGGGAGCTGTTTTTT. It codes for CASIPGGRENAGELFF.

The sample holds one count of this clone. The V gene is TRBV5-1, the J gene TRBJ2-1; D is unresolved. Per germline, CDR1 SGHRS and CDR2 YFSETQ. The V and J ends lost 4 bases and 3 bases respectively, with 8 bases between them. This CDR3 is 13 amino acids long. The CDR3 loop is CASSPDGYNEQFF. The CDR3 DNA is TGCGCCAGCAGCCCGGACGGCTACAATGAGCAGTTCTTC.

This clone was counted a single time. This chain connects TRBV19 to TRBJ2-2, with 7 bases matching TRBD1. With 3 bases clipped from V and 0 bases from J, the junction kept 7 bases outside the gene matches. The CDR3 totals 17 residues. CDR1 LNHDA and CDR2 SQIVND come from the germline V gene (reference sequence). The CDR3 sequence: CASSIRDREPNTGELFF. DNA of the CDR3: TGTGCCAGTAGTATTCGTGACAGGGAACCGAACACCGGGGAGCTGTTTTTT.

This chain links TRBV6-1 with TRBJ1-5; no firm D call. The CDR3 spans 14 residues. CDR1 is MNHNS and CDR2 is SASEGT in the germline V gene. V was trimmed by 2 bases and J by 5 bases, leaving 10 bases between them. CDR3 sequence reads: CASSELRVDQPQHF. Here the CDR3 DNA reads TGTGCCAGCAGTGAACTCCGGGTTGATCAGCCCCAGCATTTT.

This chain connects TRBV6-6 to TRBJ1-3; 12 nucleotides match TRBD1. The CDR3 is 16 residues long. The ends lost 5 bases at V and 4 bases at J; junction bases unmatched: 6. From germline, CDR1 is MNHNY and CDR2 SVGAGI (reference sequence). CDR3 amino acids: CASSHRDRGQGNTIYF. Written as DNA, the CDR3 is TGTGCCAGCAGTCACCGGGACAGGGGGCAAGGAAACACCATATATTTT.

The CDR3 coding sequence is TGTGCCAGCAGCCCACGTTTTGAGGGCTTGGATACGCAGTATTTT. It translates to CASSPRFEGLDTQYF. The chain couples TRBV7-3 to TRBJ2-3, with D possibly being TRBD2 (5 bases). The ends were cut back, 5 bases at V and 6 bases at J, with 18 bases in the middle. Per the germline V gene, CDR1 is SGHTA and CDR2 is FQGTGA. This CDR3 is 15 amino acids long.

The chain couples TRBV2 to TRBJ2-3; no firm D call. This CDR3 is 12 amino acids long. The V gene's germline CDR1 is SNHLY and CDR2 FYNNEI. Deletions cut 7 bases from V and 8 bases from J, with 13 bases between. The CDR3 region has the DNA TGTGCCAGCACTGCTGCGGCAGGTACGCAGTATTTT. Translated, it gives CASTAAAGTQYF.

The CDR3 DNA sequence: TGTGCCTGGAGTGTACGAGGCAATGAGCAGTTCTTC. It codes for CAWSVRGNEQFF. The chain recombines TRBV30 with TRBJ2-1, with unresolved D. CDR3 length: 12 amino acids. CDR1 is GTSNPN, CDR2 SVGIG, per germline (reference sequence). The ends were cut back, 0 bases at V and 6 bases at J, with 6 bases in the middle.

The chain has TRBV7-9 and TRBJ1-6, with 10 bases identical to TRBD1. Germline V lookup: CDR1 SEHNR, CDR2 FQNEAQ (reference sequence). V lost 4 bases, J lost 7 bases, and 7 bases stayed unmatched. The CDR3 is made up of 16 amino acids. The CDR3 is CASSSTGGGRNSPLHF. The CDR3 DNA is TGTGCCAGCAGCTCGACAGGGGGCGGCAGGAATTCACCCCTCCACTTT. The whole variable domain, remainder taken from reference TRBV7-9 and TRBJ1-6, is DTGVSQNPRHKITKRGQNVTFRCDPISEHNRLYWYRQTLGQGPEFLTYFQNEAQLEKSRLLSDRFSAERPKGSFSTLEIQRTEQGDSAMYLCASSSTGGGRNSPLHFGNGTRLTVT.

The J gene is TRBJ2-7, the V gene TRBV5-4; 7 nucleotides line up with TRBD2. The CDR3 runs 13 residues. V was pared by 2 bases and J by 3 bases, with 2 bases of the junction left unmatched. Germline loops: CDR1 SGHNT, CDR2 YYREEE (reference sequence). CDR3 DNA sequence: TGTGCCAGCAGCTTAGCGGGGAACTACGAGCAGTACTTC. As protein: CASSLAGNYEQYF.

The chain couples TRBV2 to TRBJ1-2, with D tentatively TRBD1 (5 bases). CDR3 length equals 11 residues. From germline, CDR1 is SNHLY and CDR2 FYNNEI. Trimming shortened V by 7 bases and J by 3 bases, and 6 bases separated the two germline ends. CDR3 DNA sequence: TGTGCCAGCACGGGGGACTATGGCTACACCTTC. Protein: CASTGDYGYTF. Full variable domain (rest looked up from reference TRBV2 and TRBJ1-2): EPEVTQTPSHQVTQMGQEVILRCVPISNHLYFYWYRQILGQKVEFLVSFYNNEISEKSEIFDDQFSVERPDGSNFTLKIRSTKLEDSAMYFCASTGDYGYTFGSGTRLTVV.

A single count supports this clone. The chain carries TRBV27 and TRBJ2-1; perhaps D is TRBD1 or TRBD2 (5 bases each). Germline CDR1 is MNHEY and CDR2 is SMNVEV (reference sequence). There are 16 residues in the CDR3. V lost 5 bases and J lost 0, with 14 bases in between. The CDR3 reads CASSIRDGGSYNEQFF. CDR3 DNA sequence: TGTGCCAGCAGTATCCGGGACGGAGGCTCCTACAATGAGCAGTTCTTC.

The chain has TRBV11-2 and TRBJ2-1; D may be TRBD1 (6 bases). V was clipped by 6 bases and J by 13 bases, with 19 bases between them. CDR1 and CDR2 from the germline V gene are SGHAT and FQNNGV. The CDR3 is made up of 13 amino acids. The CDR3 protein is CASSIWEGQNQFF. CDR3 DNA sequence: TGTGCCAGCAGTATATGGGAAGGACAGAATCAGTTCTTC.